The present entry profiles one TCR beta chain with its context. Its antigen is not known. Healthy individuals who donated bone marrow served as the donors. In nominal health when sampled, donors likely had unrecorded immune exposures nonetheless. This entry is derived from a study of cytomegalovirus exposure and HLA in healthy donors. CDR3 length: 18 residues. J lost 1 base, V lost 5 bases, and 5 bases had no gene match. CDR1 and CDR2 (germline): SEHNR, FQNEAQ (reference sequence). Study-wide findings and caveats: A classifier reportedly called cytomegalovirus status with high sensitivity and specificity.

PCR involved 60 Vbeta and 13 Jbeta primers. Original analysis: As a later analysis found, there were 80 million or so unique TCR beta chains, of which 8.5 million to 14 million were shared. Sequenced by immunoSEQ multiplex PCR; TCRdb stores in-frame clones only, minus some. The DNA gave D and trimming, while V, J and clone size come from that table. The sample lists around 130,000 clones, about 70% occurring once. The sample comprised PBMCs. This TCR was recovered from a woman in her thirties or forties in good health and CMV-seropositive. V usage is TRBV7-9 and J usage is TRBJ2-1, with TRBD2 matching 16 bases. CDR3 protein: CASSPGLAGGPSYNEQFF. In DNA, the CDR3 is TGTGCCAGCAGCCCGGGACTAGCGGGGGGGCCTTCCTACAATGAGCAGTTCTTC.